One sample yielded the 21 T cell receptor beta chains listed below, sequenced in a study of control samples from healthy donors and cancer patients. Assay: immunoSEQ multiplex PCR; the TCRdb copy retains only in-frame clones and omits some. Of about 60,000 clones in the sample, roughly 95% were seen once. The sample comprised blood. These receptors were obtained from a woman aged 18-29 years in good health.

J is TRBJ2-1 and V is TRBV28, with 8 bases fitting TRBD2. The germline CDR1 and CDR2 sequences are MDHEN and SYDVKM. The CDR3 is 15 amino acids. The junction had 7 bases not matched to a gene; V was cut back by 3 bases and J by 6 bases. CDR3 in amino acids: CASSFGLASSNEQFF. The CDR3 nucleotides read TGTGCCAGCAGTTTCGGACTAGCTTCCAGCAATGAGCAGTTCTTC.

V gene TRBV4-1 combines with J gene TRBJ1-6; a possible D gene is TRBD1 (5 bases). Germline V gives CDR1 MGHRA, CDR2 YSYEKL. Trimming pared 1 base from V and 4 bases from J, leaving 11 bases between. CDR3 size: 16 residues. The CDR3 nucleotides are TGCGCCAGCAGCCAAGGCTTGACAGAATATAATTCACCCCTCCACTTT. It encodes CASSQGLTEYNSPLHF.

V usage is TRBV7-9 and J usage is TRBJ1-1, with D perhaps matching TRBD1 (6 bases). CDR1 and CDR2 (germline): SEHNR, FQNEAQ (reference sequence). This CDR3 has 13 amino acids. Trimming cost V 8 bases and J 1 base, with 11 bases left between them. CDR3 amino acids: CASEGGWNTEAFF. In nucleotides, the CDR3 is TGTGCCAGCGAGGGGGGCTGGAACACTGAAGCTTTCTTT.

CDR3 sequence reads: CASQDLAEAFF. The CDR3 nucleotides are TGTGCCAGTCAAGATTTGGCTGAAGCTTTCTTT. The chain combines TRBV19 with TRBJ1-1; D remains unclear. Germline assignment: CDR1 LNHDA and CDR2 SQIVND (reference sequence). This CDR3 is 11 amino acids long. V lost 8 bases, J lost 6 bases, and 10 bases lay in between.

This clone occurred a few times. The chain carries TRBV24-1 and TRBJ1-5; a possible D gene is TRBD1 (6 bases). The CDR3 is 15 amino acids. The V end was cut by 4 bases, the J end by 3 bases, with 12 bases between. The germline V gene has CDR1 KGHDR and CDR2 SFDVKD. The CDR3 sequence is CATSDQTGLNQPQHF. The DNA of the CDR3 is TGTGCCACCAGTGACCAGACAGGACTCAATCAGCCCCAGCATTTT.

Of note for this clone: At one boundary the junction diverges from the germline segment, which might be a read error. The rearrangement links TRBV7-9 to TRBJ2-2; D uncertain. Germline V lookup: CDR1 SEHNR, CDR2 FQNEAQ (reference sequence). This CDR3 has 12 amino acids. The CDR3 DNA reads as TGTGCCGGCAGCCGGAACACCGGGGAGCTGTTTTTT. Amino acids: CAGSRNTGELFF.

The genes are TRBV11-2 and TRBJ1-2; 10 bases map to TRBD1. CDR1 is SGHAT, CDR2 FQNNGV, per germline. Losses at the gene ends were 5 bases for V and 5 bases for J; bases not matched to a gene: 11. The CDR3 totals 16 residues. The CDR3, as DNA: TGTGCCAGCAGCCCTGCCGGGACAGGGGATTGGTATGGCTACACCTTC. It codes for CASSPAGTGDWYGYTF.

In DNA, the CDR3 is TGCGCCAGCAGCCAAGATCCGGGCAGGGGGAGCGAAAAACTGTTTTTT. Amino acids: CASSQDPGRGSEKLFF. The chain recombines TRBV4-3 with TRBJ1-4; TRBD1 matches 7 bases. The CDR3 totals 16 residues. V lost 0 bases and J lost 8; bases outside the gene matches: 9. Germline V CDR1 and CDR2: LGHNA, YSLEER.

Here the CDR3 reads CASSLDFRALLGTDTQYF. CDR3 DNA sequence: TGTGCCAGCAGCTTGGACTTCCGGGCCCTTTTGGGGACAGATACGCAGTATTTT. The V call is TRBV5-6, the J call TRBJ2-3; D call uncertain. This CDR3 has 18 residues. V lost 0 bases and J 3 bases, leaving 20 bases between the germline ends. CDR1 and CDR2 (germline): SGHDT, YYEEEE. Combining the CDR3 with reference TRBV5-6 and TRBJ2-3 gives the whole variable domain DAGVTQSPTHLIKTRGQQVTLRCSPKSGHDTVSWYQQALGQGPQFIFQYYEEEERQRGNFPDRFSGHQFPNYSSELNVNALLLGDSALYLCASSLDFRALLGTDTQYFGPGTRLTVL.

J is TRBJ2-1 and V is TRBV6-6; perhaps TRBD1 as D (6 bases). CDR1 and CDR2 (germline): MNHNY, SVGAGI (reference sequence). Trimming pared 2 bases from V and 5 bases from J, leaving 10 bases between. There are 14 residues in the CDR3. Here the CDR3 DNA reads TGTGCCAGCAGTTACGAGGGGGATAACAATGAGCAGTTCTTC. It yields the protein CASSYEGDNNEQFF.

V and J are TRBV10-2 and TRBJ2-5; TRBD2 matches at 9 bases. The trim removed 0 bases at V and 4 bases at J, leaving 6 bases unmatched. The CDR3 loop spans 16 amino acids. The germline CDR1 and CDR2 sequences are WSHSY and SAAADI. As DNA, the CDR3 is TGCGCCAGCAGTGAGTCGAGTGGGACTAGCTCAGAGACCCAGTACTTC. Translating it yields CASSESSGTSSETQYF.

V and J are TRBV10-2 and TRBJ1-4; TRBD1 agrees at 9 bases. CDR3 length: 17 residues. Germline V gene sequence: CDR1 WSHSY, CDR2 SAAADI. Trimming took 3 bases from V and 0 from J; bases not matched to a gene: 5. CDR3 region: CASSDQGQGPTNEKLFF. The CDR3 DNA is TGCGCCAGCAGTGACCAGGGACAGGGACCAACTAATGAAAAACTGTTTTTT.

V is TRBV21-1 and J is TRBJ1-1. TRBV21-1 is an annotated pseudogene. The CDR3 runs 15 residues. The CDR3 here is CASSGGRDGYTEAFF. The CDR3, as DNA: TGTGCCAGCAGTGGGGGGAGGGATGGGTACACTGAAGCTTTCTTT.

The chain carries TRBV6-2 or TRBV6-3 and TRBJ1-5; 8 positions match TRBD1. J lost 4 bases, V lost 4 bases, and 6 bases had no gene match. Per the germline V gene, CDR1 is MNHEY and CDR2 is SVGEGT. This CDR3 contains 15 residues. The CDR3 protein is CASSSRGRGNQPQHF. CDR3 nucleotide sequence: TGTGCCAGCAGTTCCAGGGGGCGAGGGAATCAGCCCCAGCATTTT.

V usage is TRBV7-2 and J usage is TRBJ2-3; D gene unclear. The CDR3 consists of 15 residues. Trimming removed 1 base at V and 2 bases at J, with 10 bases between. From germline, CDR1 is SGHTA and CDR2 FQGNSA. CDR3 sequence: CASSLGQIHTDTQYF. The DNA for the CDR3 is TGTGCCAGCAGCTTAGGTCAGATACACACAGATACGCAGTATTTT.

V and J are TRBV6-5 and TRBJ1-2; 8 nucleotides line up with TRBD1. The CDR3 consists of 15 residues. Unmatched junction bases numbered 5, after V lost 5 bases and J lost 0 bases. Germline V gives CDR1 MNHEY, CDR2 SVGAGI. The CDR3 DNA reads as TGTGCCAGCAGTCCCCAGGGGGCGGCTAACTATGGCTACACCTTC. Translation: CASSPQGAANYGYTF.

The gene calls are TRBV10-1 and TRBJ2-3, with D unresolved. The V and J ends lost 6 bases and 8 bases respectively, with 18 bases between them. The CDR3 consists of 14 residues. Germline lookup yields CDR1 WNHNN and CDR2 SYGVQD (reference sequence). CDR3 nucleotide sequence: TGCGCCAGCAGCGCGCCAAGAGGAAAGGGTACGCAGTATTTT. Encoded protein: CASSAPRGKGTQYF.

The chain recombines TRBV7-9 with TRBJ1-6, with a tentative D call TRBD1 (6 bases). The V gene lost 5 bases and the J gene lost 5 bases, with 13 bases spanning the gap. Germline loops: CDR1 SEHNR, CDR2 FQNEAQ (reference sequence). CDR3 size: 15 residues. CDR3 DNA: TGTGCCAGCAGCCCTCGGGACACCAATAATTCACCCCTCCACTTT. It encodes CASSPRDTNNSPLHF.

V gene TRBV19 combines with J gene TRBJ2-7; the match to TRBD2 covers 8 bases. The germline gives CDR1 LNHDA, CDR2 SQIVND (reference sequence). The CDR3 is made up of 16 amino acids. Trimming cost V 1 base and J 7 bases; bases outside gene matches: 12. CDR3 nucleotide sequence: TGTGCCAGTAGTATAGGGGCGGGGGGACCTGCTGAAGAGCAGTACTTC. This sequence encodes CASSIGAGGPAEEQYF.

The rearrangement links TRBV24-1 to TRBJ1-1, with a possible D match to TRBD1 (6 bases). The CDR3 is 13 residues long. CDR1 and CDR2 (germline): KGHDR, SFDVKD. V lost 10 bases to trimming and J lost 4 bases, with 15 bases between them. The CDR3 DNA reads TGTGCCACTAGAGGGGGGTTCGGCACTGAAGCTTTCTTT. Residues: CATRGGFGTEAFF.

The chain couples TRBV12-3 or TRBV12-4 to TRBJ1-2, with 7 bases aligning to TRBD1. The CDR3 extends over 13 amino acids. After removal of 6 bases from V and 5 bases from J, the junction contained 6 bases not matched to a gene. The CDR3 sequence is CASRAQGGYGYTF. In nucleotides, the CDR3 is TGTGCCAGCAGGGCTCAGGGGGGGTATGGCTACACCTTC.